The rows below give T cell receptor beta chains drawn from one sample of a study of T cell repertoires in cytomegalovirus infection. A single record per CDR3 protein comes from TCRdb applying MiXCR to the reads. The table includes some 940,000 distinct CDR3 sequences, approximately 32% detected once. These TCRs are of unknown antigen specificity. Here the sequenced sample was cultured CD8+ T cells from PBMCs, taken from culture after CMV antigen stimulation. These receptors originate from a human donor in good health (CMV status not recorded). Some clones in this sample may be carry-over from other donors' samples. Each CDR3 is given with its conserved first and last residue. A D gene is named only where the DNA matches it firmly. The size entry is marked missing in some rows and otherwise reads once, few, many or a size class.

>TRBV2|TRBJ1-6|TRBD1|-|15
TGTGCCAGCAGGCCCAGGGGGCTCGGTAATTCACCCCTCCACTTT
CASRPRGLGNSPLHF
>TRBV7-9|TRBJ1-2|-|few|13
TGTGCCAGCACCCTATCAGGGGTAGAGGGCTACACCTTC
CASTLSGVEGYTF
>TRBV7-6|TRBJ2-3|TRBD2|many|16
TGTGCCAGCAGAAGTCTAGCGGGGGGTGCGGGAGATACGCAGTATTTT
CASRSLAGGAGDTQYF
>TRBV14|TRBJ2-6|-|-|16
TGTGCCAGCAACCAAGGCAGGGGCTCTGGGGCCAACGTCCTGACTTTC
CASNQGRGSGANVLTF
>TRBV7-9|TRBJ2-2|-|-|13
TGTGCCAGCAGCTACAGGAGCACCGGGGAGCTGTTTTTT
CASSYRSTGELFF
>TRBV12-3/TRBV12-4|TRBJ1-5|TRBD1|many|15
TGTGCCAGCAGTCAATCCGGGACAGGATATCAGCCCCAGCATTTT
CASSQSGTGYQPQHF
>TRBV12-3/TRBV12-4|TRBJ2-5|-|-|11
TGTGCCAGCACCTCGGACCGGACCCAGTACTTC
CASTSDRTQYF
>TRBV11-2|TRBJ2-3|TRBD1|few|16
TGTGCCAGCAACTCAGCGGGACAGGGGGCAGAGGATACGCAGTATTTT
CASNSAGQGAEDTQYF
>TRBV7-8|TRBJ2-6|-|-|16
TGTGCCAGCAGCTTAGCTCCTCCCTCTGGGGCCAACGTCCTGACTTTC
CASSLAPPSGANVLTF
>TRBV5-1|TRBJ2-5|TRBD1|few|17
TGCGCCAGCAGCCTGGCGATCGGGACAGGGATGGAAGAGACCCAGTACTTC
CASSLAIGTGMEETQYF
>TRBV4-3|TRBJ2-5|TRBD2|-|18
TGCGCCAGCAGCCAAGACACCTTGAGCGGGGGGGTAGAAGAGACCCAGTACTTC
CASSQDTLSGGVEETQYF
>TRBV12-3/TRBV12-4|TRBJ2-3|-|-|13
TGTGCCAGCAGTTCCCTCGGTGCAGATACGCAGTATTTT
CASSSLGADTQYF
>TRBV4-1|TRBJ1-6|-|-|20
TGCGCCAGCAGCCAAGGGCCGGGAGACTTACACTACTCCTATAATTCACCCCTCCACTTT
CASSQGPGDLHYSYNSPLHF
>TRBV6-6|TRBJ2-2|-|-|14
TGTGCCAGCAGCCACGGATGGAACACCGGGGAGCTGTTTTTT
CASSHGWNTGELFF
>TRBV20-1|TRBJ1-1|TRBD1|-|17
TGCAGTGCTAGAAGGGTCGGACAGGGCGCGTTTGGTACTGAAGCTTTCTTT
CSARRVGQGAFGTEAFF
>TRBV12-3/TRBV12-4|TRBJ2-3|-|-|13
TGTGCCAGCACTCCATCGGGCACAGATACGCAGTATTTT
CASTPSGTDTQYF
>TRBV7-3|TRBJ2-1|TRBD2|-|17
TGTGCCAGCAGCTTCATCGTGGGGGGGATTCTGGACAATGAGCAGTTCTTC
CASSFIVGGILDNEQFF
>TRBV19|TRBJ1-1|-|-|17
TGTGCCAGTAGTATCTATATCCGGGACGTATCACAACAGAGTGCTTTCTTT
CASSIYIRDVSQQSAFF
>TRBV7-9|TRBJ2-1|TRBD2|few|16
TGTGCCAGCAGCTCGAGGTCCCAACTAGCGGGGCGGGAGCAGTTCTTC
CASSSRSQLAGREQFF
>TRBV7-9|TRBJ2-1|-|-|16
TGTGCCAGCAGCCCTAGAGGGGGGGCCGGTCCGAATGAGCAGTTCTTC
CASSPRGGAGPNEQFF
>TRBV6-1|TRBJ2-1|-|-|15
TGTGCCAGCAGTGTAGTAGCGGAGGTTTACAATGAGCAGTTCTTC
CASSVVAEVYNEQFF